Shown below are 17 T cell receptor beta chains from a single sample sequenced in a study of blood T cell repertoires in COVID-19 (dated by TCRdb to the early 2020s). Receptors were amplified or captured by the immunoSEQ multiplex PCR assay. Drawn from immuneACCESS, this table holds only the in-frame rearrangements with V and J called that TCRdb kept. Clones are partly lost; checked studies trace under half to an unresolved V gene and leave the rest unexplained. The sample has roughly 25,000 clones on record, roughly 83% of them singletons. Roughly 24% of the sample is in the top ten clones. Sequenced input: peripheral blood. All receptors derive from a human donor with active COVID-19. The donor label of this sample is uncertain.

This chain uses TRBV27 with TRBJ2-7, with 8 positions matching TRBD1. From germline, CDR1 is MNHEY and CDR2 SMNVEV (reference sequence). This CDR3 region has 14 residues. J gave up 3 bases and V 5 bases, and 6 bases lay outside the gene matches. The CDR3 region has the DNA TGTGCCAGCAGTCGACCGGGACAGGTCTACGAGCAGTACTTC. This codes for CASSRPGQVYEQYF.

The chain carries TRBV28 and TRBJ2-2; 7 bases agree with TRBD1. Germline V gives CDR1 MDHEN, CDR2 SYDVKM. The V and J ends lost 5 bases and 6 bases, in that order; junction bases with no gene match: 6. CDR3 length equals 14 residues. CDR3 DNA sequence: TGTGCCAGCAGTGACAAAACAGGGGCCGGGGAGCTGTTTTTT. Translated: CASSDKTGAGELFF. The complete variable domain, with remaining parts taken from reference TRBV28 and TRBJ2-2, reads DVKVTQSSRYLVKRTGEKVFLECVQDMDHENMFWYRQDPGLGLRLIYFSYDVKMKEKGDIPEGYSVSREKKERFSLILESASTNQTSMYLCASSDKTGAGELFFGEGSRLTVL.

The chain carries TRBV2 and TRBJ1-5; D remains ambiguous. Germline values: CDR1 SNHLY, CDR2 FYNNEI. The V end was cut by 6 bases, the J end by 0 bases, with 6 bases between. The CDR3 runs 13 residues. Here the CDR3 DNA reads TGTGCCAGCAGAGCTTATAGCAATCAGCCCCAGCATTTT. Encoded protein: CASRAYSNQPQHF.

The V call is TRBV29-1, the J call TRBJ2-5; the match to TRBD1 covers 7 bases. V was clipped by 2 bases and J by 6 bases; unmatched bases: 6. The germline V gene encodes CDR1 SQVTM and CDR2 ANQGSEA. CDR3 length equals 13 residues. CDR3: CSVELGGVKTQYF. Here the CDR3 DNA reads TGCAGCGTTGAATTAGGGGGCGTGAAGACCCAGTACTTC. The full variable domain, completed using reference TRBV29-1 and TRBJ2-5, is SAVISQKPSRDICQRGTSLTIQCQVDSQVTMMFWYRQQPGQSLTLIATANQGSEATYESGFVIDKFPISRPNLTFSTLTVSNMSPEDSSIYLCSVELGGVKTQYFGPGTRLLVL.

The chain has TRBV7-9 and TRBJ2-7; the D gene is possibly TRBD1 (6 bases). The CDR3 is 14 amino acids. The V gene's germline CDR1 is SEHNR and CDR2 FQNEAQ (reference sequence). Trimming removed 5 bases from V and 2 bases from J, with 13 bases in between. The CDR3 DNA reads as TGTGCCAGCAGCCCAGGGGCGTCTGCCTACGAGCAGTACTTC. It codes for CASSPGASAYEQYF.

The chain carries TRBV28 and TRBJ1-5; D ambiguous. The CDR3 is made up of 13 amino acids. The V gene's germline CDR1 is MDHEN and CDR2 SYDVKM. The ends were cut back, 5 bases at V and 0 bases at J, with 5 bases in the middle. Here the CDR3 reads CASSQISNQPQHF. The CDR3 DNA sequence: TGTGCCAGCAGTCAGATTAGCAATCAGCCCCAGCATTTT.

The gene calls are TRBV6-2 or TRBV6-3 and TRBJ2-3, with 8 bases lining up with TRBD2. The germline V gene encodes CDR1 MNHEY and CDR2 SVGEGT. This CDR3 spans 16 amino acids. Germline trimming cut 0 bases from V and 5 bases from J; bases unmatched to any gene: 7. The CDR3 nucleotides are TGTGCCAGCAGTTACTCCTTTAGCGGGGCGGAAGATACGCAGTATTTT. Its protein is CASSYSFSGAEDTQYF.

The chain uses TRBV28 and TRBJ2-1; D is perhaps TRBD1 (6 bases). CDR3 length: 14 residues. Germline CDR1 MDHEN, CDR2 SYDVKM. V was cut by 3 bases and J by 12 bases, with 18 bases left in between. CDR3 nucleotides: TGTGCCAGCAGTTTGCCTCTTTCAGGGGCCGGGCAGTTCTTC. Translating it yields CASSLPLSGAGQFF.

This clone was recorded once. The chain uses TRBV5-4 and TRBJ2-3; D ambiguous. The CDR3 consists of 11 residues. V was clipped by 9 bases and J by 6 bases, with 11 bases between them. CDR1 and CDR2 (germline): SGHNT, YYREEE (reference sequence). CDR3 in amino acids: CATRKTDTQYF. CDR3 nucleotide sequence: TGTGCCACGCGGAAGACGGATACGCAGTATTTT.

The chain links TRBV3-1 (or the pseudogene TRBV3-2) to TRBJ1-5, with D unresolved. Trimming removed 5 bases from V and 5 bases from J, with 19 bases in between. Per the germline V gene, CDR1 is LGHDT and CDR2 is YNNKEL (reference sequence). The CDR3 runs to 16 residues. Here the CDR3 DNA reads TGTGCCAGCAGCTACGCCGTTCTTTGGCATCATCAGCCCCAGCATTTT. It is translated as CASSYAVLWHHQPQHF.

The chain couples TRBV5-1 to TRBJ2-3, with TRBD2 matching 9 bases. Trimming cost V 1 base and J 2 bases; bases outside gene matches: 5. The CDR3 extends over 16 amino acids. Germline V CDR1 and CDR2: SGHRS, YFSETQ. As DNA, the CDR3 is TGCGCCAGCAGCTTGAGGCTAGCGGGGAACACAGATACGCAGTATTTT. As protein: CASSLRLAGNTDTQYF.

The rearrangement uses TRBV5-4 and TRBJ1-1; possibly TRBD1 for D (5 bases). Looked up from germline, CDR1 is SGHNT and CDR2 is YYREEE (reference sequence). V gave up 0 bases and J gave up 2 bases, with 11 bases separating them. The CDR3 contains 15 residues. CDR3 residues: CASSLDGAGNTEAFF. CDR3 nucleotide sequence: TGTGCCAGCAGCTTGGATGGGGCGGGAAACACTGAAGCTTTCTTT.

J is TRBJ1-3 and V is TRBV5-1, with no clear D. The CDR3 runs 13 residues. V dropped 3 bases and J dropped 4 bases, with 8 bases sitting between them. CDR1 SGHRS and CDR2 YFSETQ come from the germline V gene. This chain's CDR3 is CASSYSTGNTIYF. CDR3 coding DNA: TGCGCCAGCAGCTATTCGACAGGAAACACCATATATTTT.

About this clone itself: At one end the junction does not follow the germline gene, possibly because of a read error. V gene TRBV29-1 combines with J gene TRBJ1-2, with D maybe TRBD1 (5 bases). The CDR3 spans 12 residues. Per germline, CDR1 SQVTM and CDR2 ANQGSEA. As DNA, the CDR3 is TGCAGCGTTGAAGAGGGGCAGCCCGCGGGGAACTTC. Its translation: CSVEEGQPAGNF.

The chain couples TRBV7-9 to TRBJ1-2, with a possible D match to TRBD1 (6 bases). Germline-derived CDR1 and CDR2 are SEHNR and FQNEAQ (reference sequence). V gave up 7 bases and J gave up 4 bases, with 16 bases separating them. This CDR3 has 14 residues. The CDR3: CASTPGGTFYGYTF. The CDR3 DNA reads TGTGCCAGCACCCCGGGGGGCACCTTCTATGGCTACACCTTC. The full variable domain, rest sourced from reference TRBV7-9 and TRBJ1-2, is DTGVSQNPRHKITKRGQNVTFRCDPISEHNRLYWYRQTLGQGPEFLTYFQNEAQLEKSRLLSDRFSAERPKGSFSTLEIQRTEQGDSAMYLCASTPGGTFYGYTFGSGTRLTVV.

In DNA, the CDR3 is TGTGCCAGTAGTACCTTGGACAGGGAACTTAGCAATCAGCCCCAGCATTTT. Protein sequence: CASSTLDRELSNQPQHF. The chain carries TRBV19 and TRBJ1-5; TRBD1 matches 8 bases. With 4 bases clipped from V and 0 bases from J, the junction kept 8 bases outside the gene matches. There are 17 residues in the CDR3. Looked up from germline, CDR1 is LNHDA and CDR2 is SQIVND (reference sequence).

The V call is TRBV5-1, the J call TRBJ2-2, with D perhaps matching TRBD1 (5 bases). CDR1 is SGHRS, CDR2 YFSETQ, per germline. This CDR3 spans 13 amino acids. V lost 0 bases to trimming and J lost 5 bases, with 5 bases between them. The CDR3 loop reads CASSLAGTGELFF. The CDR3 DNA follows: TGCGCCAGCAGCTTGGCAGGGACCGGGGAGCTGTTTTTT.